Listed below are T cell receptor beta chains from one sample, sequenced in a study of patients and donors after allogeneic stem cell transplantation. Using its own MiXCR run on the RT-PCR reads, TCRdb lists one record per CDR3 protein. The sample has roughly 200,000 distinct CDR3 sequences, 35% to 50% seen once. What was sequenced was blood, either unsorted or a sorted T cell fraction (not recorded which). These receptor sequences come from a human donor who was either an allogeneic HSCT recipient or a stem cell or donor lymphocyte infusion donor (not recorded which). It is not recorded whose cells these are; they may come from a transplant donor. Both conserved end residues are part of each CDR3. D genes are given only for firm matches. Some rows have no size entry. The others give once, few or many, or a class for an expanded clone.

DNA,CDR3,size,V,J,D
TGTGCCAGCAGTGCTACTAGCGGGAGGTTCGATGAGCAGTTCTTC,CASSATSGRFDEQFF,-,TRBV2,TRBJ2-1,TRBD2
TGTGCCAGCAGTTTGTACCACTTGACAGGGGAGAACACTGAAGCTTTCTTT,CASSLYHLTGENTEAFF,once,TRBV6-6,TRBJ1-1,TRBD1
TGTGCCAGCAATCCTAACTATGGCTACACCTTC,CASNPNYGYTF,few,TRBV2,TRBJ1-2,-
TGTTCCAGCACCGCGTTGGTGGGTGGCTACACCTTC,CSSTALVGGYTF,few,TRBV12-3/TRBV12-4,TRBJ1-2,-
TGCGCCAGCAGCTTGGTGACAGGGGGTTATTCACCCCTCCACTTT,CASSLVTGGYSPLHF,-,TRBV5-1,TRBJ1-6,TRBD1
TGTGCCAGCAGCTTAGTCTTGGCCCCGGCAGCTGAAGCTTTCTTT,CASSLVLAPAAEAFF,few,TRBV7-6,TRBJ1-1,-
TGTGCCAGCAGCCAAGATACCAGGGGGCCTGATTCACCCCTCCACTTT,CASSQDTRGPDSPLHF,-,TRBV4-2,TRBJ1-6,TRBD1
TGTGCCAGCAGCTTAGGCTGGCGGTCCGGAGATACGCAGTATTTT,CASSLGWRSGDTQYF,-,TRBV7-2,TRBJ2-3,-
TGTGCCAGCAGCGAACAGGGTAGGGGAGAGACCCAGTACTTC,CASSEQGRGETQYF,-,TRBV7-7,TRBJ2-5,-
TGCGCCAGCAGCTTGAGGGGCAAGGAGGTTCTCAATGAGCAGTTCTTC,CASSLRGKEVLNEQFF,-,TRBV5-1,TRBJ2-1,-
TGTGCCAGCAGTACCACAGTCCACACCTTC,CASSTTVHTF,once,TRBV12-3/TRBV12-4,TRBJ1-2,-
TGTGCCAGCAGTTACTCGAGGCTGAGCGGGAGGGGCGTTGGGTCCTACAATGAGCAGTTCTTC,CASSYSRLSGRGVGSYNEQFF,-,TRBV6-6,TRBJ2-1,TRBD2
TGTGCCAGCAGCACCTTTACCGGGAGGGAAAAACTGTTTTTT,CASSTFTGREKLFF,-,TRBV7-9,TRBJ1-4,-
TGTGCCAGCAGCTACATCCTAGAACTCGGGGCCACAGATACGCAGTATTTT,CASSYILELGATDTQYF,-,TRBV4-2,TRBJ2-3,-
TGTGCCAGCAGCGTATTTGCGGGAGATACCGGGGAGCTGTTTTTT,CASSVFAGDTGELFF,-,TRBV9,TRBJ2-2,TRBD2
TGTGCCAGTAGTTCAGGGGTAGAGACCCAGTACTTC,CASSSGVETQYF,-,TRBV19,TRBJ2-5,-
TGTGCCAGCAGCCAAGATGCCAGGAGAAACTATGGCTACACCTTC,CASSQDARRNYGYTF,-,TRBV3-1,TRBJ1-2,-